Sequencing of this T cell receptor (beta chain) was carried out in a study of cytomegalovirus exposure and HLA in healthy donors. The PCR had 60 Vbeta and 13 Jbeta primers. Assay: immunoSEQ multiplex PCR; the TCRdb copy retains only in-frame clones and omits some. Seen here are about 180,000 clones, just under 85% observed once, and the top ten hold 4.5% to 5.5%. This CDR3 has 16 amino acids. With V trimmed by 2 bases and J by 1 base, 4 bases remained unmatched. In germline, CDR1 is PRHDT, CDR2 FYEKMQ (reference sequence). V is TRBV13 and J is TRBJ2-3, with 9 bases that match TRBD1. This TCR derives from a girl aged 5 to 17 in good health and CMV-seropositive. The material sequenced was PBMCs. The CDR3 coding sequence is TGTGCCAGCAGCTTACTTTACAGGGGGCGCACAGATACGCAGTATTTT. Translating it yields CASSLLYRGRTDTQYF.